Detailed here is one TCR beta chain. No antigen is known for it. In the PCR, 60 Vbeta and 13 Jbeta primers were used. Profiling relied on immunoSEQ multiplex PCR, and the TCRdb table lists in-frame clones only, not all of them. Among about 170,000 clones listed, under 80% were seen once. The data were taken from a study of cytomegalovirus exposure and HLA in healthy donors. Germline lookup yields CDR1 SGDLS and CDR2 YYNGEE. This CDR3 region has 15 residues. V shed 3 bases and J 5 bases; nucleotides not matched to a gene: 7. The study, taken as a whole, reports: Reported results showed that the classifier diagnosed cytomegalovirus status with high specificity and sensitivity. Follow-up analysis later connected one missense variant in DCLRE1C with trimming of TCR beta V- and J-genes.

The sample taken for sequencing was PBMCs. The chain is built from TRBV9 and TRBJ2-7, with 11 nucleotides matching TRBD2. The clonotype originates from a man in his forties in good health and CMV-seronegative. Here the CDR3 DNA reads TGTGCCAGCAGCGCGTCCGGGACTAGCGGCCACGAGCAGTACTTC. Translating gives CASSASGTSGHEQYF.